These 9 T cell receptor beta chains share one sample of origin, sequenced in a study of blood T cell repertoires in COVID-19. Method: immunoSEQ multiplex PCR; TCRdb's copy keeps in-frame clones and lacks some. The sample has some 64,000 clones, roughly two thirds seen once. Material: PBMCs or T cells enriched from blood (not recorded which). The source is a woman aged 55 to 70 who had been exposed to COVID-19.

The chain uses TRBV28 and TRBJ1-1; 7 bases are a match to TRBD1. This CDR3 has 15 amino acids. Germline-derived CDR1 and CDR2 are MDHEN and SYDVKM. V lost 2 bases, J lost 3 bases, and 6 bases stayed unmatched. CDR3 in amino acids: CASSLQQGRDTEAFF. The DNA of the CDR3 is TGTGCCAGCAGTTTACAACAGGGGCGGGACACTGAAGCTTTCTTT.

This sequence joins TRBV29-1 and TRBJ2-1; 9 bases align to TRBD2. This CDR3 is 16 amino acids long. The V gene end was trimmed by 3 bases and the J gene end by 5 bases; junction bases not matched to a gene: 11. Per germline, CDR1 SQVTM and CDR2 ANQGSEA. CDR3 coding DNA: TGCAGCGTTGATGACCTGCGGGGGGGCGTAAACAATGAGCAGTTCTTC. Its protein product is CSVDDLRGGVNNEQFF.

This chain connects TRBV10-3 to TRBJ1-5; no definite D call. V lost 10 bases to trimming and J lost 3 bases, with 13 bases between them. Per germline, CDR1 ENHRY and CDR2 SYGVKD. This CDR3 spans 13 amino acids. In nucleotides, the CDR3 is TGTGCCACAACCGGGGAATCCAATCAGCCCCAGCATTTT. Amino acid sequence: CATTGESNQPQHF.

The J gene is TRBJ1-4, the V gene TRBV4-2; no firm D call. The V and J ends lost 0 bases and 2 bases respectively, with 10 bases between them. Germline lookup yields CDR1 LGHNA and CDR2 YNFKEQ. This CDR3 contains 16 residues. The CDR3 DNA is TGTGCCAGCAGCCAAGAAAAGTCAGGTACTAATGAAAAACTGTTTTTT. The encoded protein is CASSQEKSGTNEKLFF.

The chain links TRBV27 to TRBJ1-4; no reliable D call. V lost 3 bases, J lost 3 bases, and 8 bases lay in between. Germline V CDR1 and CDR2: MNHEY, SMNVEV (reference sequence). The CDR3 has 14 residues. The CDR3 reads CASSFRSPNEKLFF. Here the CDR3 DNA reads TGTGCCAGCAGTTTCCGAAGCCCTAATGAAAAACTGTTTTTT.

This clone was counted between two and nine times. The CDR3 nucleotides read TGTGCCAGTAGTAAGAAGGGGTCTCTGGGCAATCAGCCCCAGCATTTT. Encoded protein: CASSKKGSLGNQPQHF. The rearrangement links TRBV19 to TRBJ1-5; TRBD1 is a possible D gene (5 bases). The ends were cut back, 4 bases at V and 2 bases at J, with 15 bases in the middle. Germline lookup yields CDR1 LNHDA and CDR2 SQIVND (reference sequence). The CDR3 length is 16 residues.

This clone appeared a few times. CDR3 residues: CASSEDKFAGNTIYF. The CDR3 DNA is TGTGCCAGCAGTGAGGACAAATTCGCCGGAAACACCATATATTTT. The J gene is TRBJ1-3, the V gene TRBV2; possible D gene TRBD1, 5 bases. Trimming took off 3 bases at V and 4 bases at J, with 13 bases between the two ends. The CDR3 length is 15 residues. The germline V gene has CDR1 SNHLY and CDR2 FYNNEI.

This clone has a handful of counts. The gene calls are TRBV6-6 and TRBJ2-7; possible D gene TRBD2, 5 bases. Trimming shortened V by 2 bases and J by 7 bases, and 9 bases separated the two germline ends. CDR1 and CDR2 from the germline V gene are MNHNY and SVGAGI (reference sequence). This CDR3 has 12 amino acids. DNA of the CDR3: TGTGCCAGCAGTTACCAGTCGGGGGAGCAGTACTTC. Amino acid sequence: CASSYQSGEQYF.

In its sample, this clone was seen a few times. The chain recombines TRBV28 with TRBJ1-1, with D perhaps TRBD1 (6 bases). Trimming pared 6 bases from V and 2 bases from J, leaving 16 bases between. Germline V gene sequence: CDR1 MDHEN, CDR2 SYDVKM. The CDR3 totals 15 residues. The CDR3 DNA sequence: TGTGCCAGCAGCCTTTCCCCGGGACAAAACACTGAAGCTTTCTTT. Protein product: CASSLSPGQNTEAFF. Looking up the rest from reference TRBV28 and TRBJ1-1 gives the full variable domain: DVKVTQSSRYLVKRTGEKVFLECVQDMDHENMFWYRQDPGLGLRLIYFSYDVKMKEKGDIPEGYSVSREKKERFSLILESASTNQTSMYLCASSLSPGQNTEAFFGQGTRLTVV.